Shown below are 27 T cell receptor beta chains from a single sample sequenced in a study of radiation and T cells in renal cell carcinoma. Data came from immunoSEQ multiplex PCR; TCRdb stores just in-frame clones and leaves some out. The table lists 150,000 or so clones, roughly nine tenths of them singletons. Described time point: baseline pretreatment blood. As for treatment: 15 Gy SBRT to primary tumor, nephrectomy 4 weeks later. Sample: blood, taken from a patient whose treatment included radiotherapy and nephrectomy. These receptor sequences come from a woman in her 70s with renal cell carcinoma.

The J gene is TRBJ1-1, the V gene TRBV4-3, with 7 bases matching TRBD1. CDR1 is LGHNA, CDR2 YSLEER, per germline. CDR3 size: 14 residues. The trim removed 0 bases at V and 7 bases at J, leaving 5 bases unmatched. The CDR3, as DNA: TGCGCCAGCAGCCAAGATGCCAGGGGGAATGAAGCTTTCTTT. It translates to CASSQDARGNEAFF.

The chain couples TRBV6-5 to TRBJ1-2; 8 positions agree with TRBD1. With V trimmed by 4 bases and J by 6 bases, 10 bases remained unmatched. Germline-derived CDR1 and CDR2 are MNHEY and SVGAGI. The CDR3 length is 15 residues. The CDR3 protein is CASSSPVAGGDGYTF. The DNA of the CDR3 is TGTGCCAGCAGTTCCCCGGTAGCAGGGGGCGATGGCTACACCTTC.

V usage is TRBV25-1 and J usage is TRBJ2-3; D gene unclear. Trimming left V 2 bases short and J 1 base short, with 7 bases between. Germline V gene sequence: CDR1 MGHDK, CDR2 SYGVNS. CDR3 length: 14 amino acids. The CDR3 loop is CASSEEFRTDTQYF. CDR3 coding DNA: TGTGCCAGCAGTGAAGAGTTCCGCACAGATACGCAGTATTTT.

The J gene is TRBJ2-2, the V gene TRBV7-3, with unresolved D. Germline CDR1 is SGHTA and CDR2 is FQGTGA. This CDR3 contains 15 residues. Deletions cut 2 bases from V and 3 bases from J, with 10 bases between. CDR3 in DNA: TGTGCCAGCAGCTTACCCGCGGAGTACACCGGGGAGCTGTTTTTT. Translated: CASSLPAEYTGELFF.

This clone was detected only a few times. CDR3: CAWSGSPRGGRDEQYF. As DNA, the CDR3 is TGTGCCTGGAGTGGGTCTCCTCGCGGGGGAAGAGACGAGCAGTACTTC. The V and J genes are TRBV30 and TRBJ2-7; TRBD2 aligns across 7 bases. This CDR3 is built from 16 residues. V dropped 1 base and J dropped 5; count of bases not matched to a gene: 14. Germline V CDR1 and CDR2: GTSNPN, SVGIG (reference sequence).

The chain joins TRBV5-4 to TRBJ2-5; D is perhaps TRBD1 or TRBD2 (7 bases each). CDR1 and CDR2 (germline): SGHNT, YYREEE (reference sequence). V was shortened by 6 bases and J by 5 bases, with 17 bases between the two germline ends. The CDR3 extends over 14 amino acids. The CDR3 reads CASIRQGAGETQYF. In nucleotides, the CDR3 is TGTGCCAGCATCCGACAGGGAGCGGGGGAGACCCAGTACTTC.

This clone has just one count. The chain uses TRBV6-5 and TRBJ1-2, with 11 bases fitting TRBD1. The CDR3 extends over 15 amino acids. V lost 7 bases and J lost 7; bases outside the gene matches: 11. Germline CDR1 is MNHEY and CDR2 is SVGAGI. The CDR3 protein is CASKGRDRGITGYTF. The CDR3 DNA sequence: TGTGCCAGCAAAGGGCGGGACAGGGGGATTACTGGCTACACCTTC.

The V gene is TRBV6-1, the J gene TRBJ1-2; no clear D gene. Looked up from germline, CDR1 is MNHNS and CDR2 is SASEGT. The ends were cut back, 0 bases at V and 2 bases at J, with 10 bases in the middle. The CDR3 totals 15 residues. Here the CDR3 reads CASSEAGGFNYGYTF. CDR3 sequence (DNA): TGTGCCAGCAGTGAAGCGGGAGGGTTCAACTATGGCTACACCTTC.

V gene TRBV15 combines with J gene TRBJ2-1; D is uncertain. Trimming took off 0 bases at V and 6 bases at J, with 12 bases between the two ends. CDR3 length equals 15 residues. The germline V gene has CDR1 LNHNV and CDR2 YYDKDF (reference sequence). The CDR3 coding sequence is TGTGCCACCAGCAGAGATCCGACCGGCCTCAATGAGCAGTTCTTC. Translation: CATSRDPTGLNEQFF.

The chain has TRBV5-4 and TRBJ2-7; TRBD2 matches at 8 bases. V lost 4 bases, J lost 2 bases, and 8 bases stayed unmatched. The germline V gene has CDR1 SGHNT and CDR2 YYREEE (reference sequence). This CDR3 region has 15 residues. This CDR3 reads CASSKYSGGPYEQYF. The CDR3 DNA follows: TGTGCCAGCAGCAAGTACAGCGGGGGCCCCTACGAGCAGTACTTC.

The chain is built from TRBV2 and TRBJ2-3, with D unclear. The CDR3 consists of 15 residues. Germline V gene sequence: CDR1 SNHLY, CDR2 FYNNEI. Between the trimmed V and J ends, which lost 4 bases and 1 base, there was a span of 12 bases. CDR3 amino acids: CASSVQRTRTDTQYF. The DNA for the CDR3 is TGTGCCAGCAGTGTTCAGCGTACCCGCACAGATACGCAGTATTTT. The whole variable domain, remainder taken from reference TRBV2 and TRBJ2-3, is EPEVTQTPSHQVTQMGQEVILRCVPISNHLYFYWYRQILGQKVEFLVSFYNNEISEKSEIFDDQFSVERPDGSNFTLKIRSTKLEDSAMYFCASSVQRTRTDTQYFGPGTRLTVL.

The chain joins TRBV2 to TRBJ1-1; D uncertain. Germline CDR1 is SNHLY and CDR2 is FYNNEI. V lost 2 bases, J lost 1 base, and 11 bases lay in between. The CDR3 spans 15 residues. Written as DNA, the CDR3 is TGTGCCAGCAGTGAAAGTCGGGCAGAGAACACTGAAGCTTTCTTT. The encoded protein is CASSESRAENTEAFF. Supplemented by reference TRBV2 and TRBJ1-1, the full variable domain reads EPEVTQTPSHQVTQMGQEVILRCVPISNHLYFYWYRQILGQKVEFLVSFYNNEISEKSEIFDDQFSVERPDGSNFTLKIRSTKLEDSAMYFCASSESRAENTEAFFGQGTRLTVV.

The V and J genes are TRBV5-5 and TRBJ2-7, with D unresolved. V lost 5 bases and J 0 bases, leaving 12 bases between the germline ends. Germline lookup yields CDR1 SGHKS and CDR2 YYEKEE (reference sequence). The CDR3 is 14 residues long. The CDR3 DNA reads as TGTGCCAGCAGGCTAACATCGGTCTCCTACGAGCAGTACTTC. This encodes CASRLTSVSYEQYF.

This clone appeared once. This chain joins TRBV9 and TRBJ2-7; 13 positions match TRBD2. The V gene end was trimmed by 4 bases and the J gene end by 2 bases; junction bases not matched to a gene: 3. There are 15 residues in the CDR3. Germline CDR1 and CDR2: SGDLS and YYNGEE. The CDR3 loop is CASSLGTSGAYEQYF. Here the CDR3 DNA reads TGTGCCAGCAGCCTCGGGACTAGCGGGGCCTACGAGCAGTACTTC.

The chain recombines TRBV6-5 with TRBJ1-4; tentatively, D is TRBD1 (5 bases). The CDR3 extends over 14 amino acids. Germline lookup yields CDR1 MNHEY and CDR2 SVGAGI. The V end lost 0 bases, the J end lost 5 bases, and 7 bases lay between the germline ends. The CDR3 DNA reads as TGTGCCAGCAGTTACTCTTGGGGGAATGAAAAACTGTTTTTT. As protein: CASSYSWGNEKLFF.

V gene TRBV7-2 combines with J gene TRBJ1-6; 9 bases map to TRBD1. With 6 bases clipped from V and 11 bases from J, the junction kept 14 bases outside the gene matches. This CDR3 spans 16 amino acids. Germline CDR1 SGHTA, CDR2 FQGNSA. In nucleotides, the CDR3 is TGTGCCAGCAGTTCGGGGGGGACAGGGATAAGAACACCCCTCCACTTT. This gives the protein CASSSGGTGIRTPLHF.

This chain joins TRBV5-1 and TRBJ2-5; D is uncertain. The CDR3 is 14 amino acids. The V and J ends lost 0 bases and 2 bases respectively, with 8 bases between them. From germline, CDR1 is SGHRS and CDR2 YFSETQ. The CDR3 region is CASSLGGGQETQYF. CDR3 in DNA: TGCGCCAGCAGCTTGGGAGGCGGACAAGAGACCCAGTACTTC.

This chain connects TRBV7-6 to TRBJ2-1, with 9 bases fitting TRBD1. V shed 0 bases and J 9 bases; nucleotides not matched to a gene: 9. Germline V lookup: CDR1 SGHVS, CDR2 FNYEAQ. There are 16 residues in the CDR3. The CDR3 DNA follows: TGTGCCAGCAGCTTAGCCTCCGGGACAGGGAACGGTGAGCAGTTCTTC. Its protein product is CASSLASGTGNGEQFF.

V gene TRBV30 combines with J gene TRBJ2-1; tentatively, D is TRBD1 (6 bases). The CDR3 extends over 15 amino acids. Germline CDR1 is GTSNPN and CDR2 is SVGIG (reference sequence). Trimming pared 0 bases from V and 8 bases from J, leaving 17 bases between. CDR3 nucleotides: TGTGCCTGGAGTGTACCCCCCAGGGGAAAGGATGAGCAGTTCTTC. Translation gives CAWSVPPRGKDEQFF.

The rearrangement links TRBV28 to TRBJ2-2; TRBD2 aligns across 11 bases. The CDR3 length is 15 residues. Germline CDR1 is MDHEN and CDR2 is SYDVKM. The trim removed 5 bases at V and 5 bases at J, leaving 4 bases unmatched. CDR3 in amino acids: CASSLAGGVTGELFF. The CDR3 DNA follows: TGTGCCAGCAGTCTAGCGGGGGGAGTTACCGGGGAGCTGTTTTTT.

V gene TRBV6-6 combines with J gene TRBJ2-1; unclear D gene. CDR1 is MNHNY, CDR2 SVGAGI, per germline (reference sequence). The germline V and J ends were trimmed by 0 bases and 10 bases, with 7 bases remaining between them. This CDR3 has 12 amino acids. The CDR3 DNA sequence: TGTGCCAGCAGTTACTCCCAGATAGAGCAGTTCTTC. Translated, it gives CASSYSQIEQFF.

The rearrangement links TRBV14 to TRBJ2-7; D possibly matches TRBD1 or TRBD2 (5 bases each). Trimming took 3 bases from V and 7 from J, leaving 19 bases between them. CDR1 and CDR2 from the germline V gene are SGHDN and FVKESK. The CDR3 sequence is 15 residues long. The CDR3 here is CASSQRDGYLREQYF. The CDR3 bases are TGTGCCAGCAGCCAGAGGGACGGTTACCTACGAGAGCAGTACTTC. Filled out from reference TRBV14 and TRBJ2-7, the complete variable domain reads EAGVTQFPSHSVIEKGQTVTLRCDPISGHDNLYWYRRVMGKEIKFLLHFVKESKQDESGMPNNRFLAERTGGTYSTLKVQPAELEDSGVYFCASSQRDGYLREQYFGPGTRLTVT.

This chain links TRBV11-2 with TRBJ2-7, with 14 bases matching TRBD2. Germline-derived CDR1 and CDR2 are SGHAT and FQNNGV. The CDR3 is 15 amino acids. With V trimmed by 6 bases and J by 3 bases, 4 bases remained unmatched. CDR3 loop: CASRRTSGGLYEQYF. CDR3 bases: TGTGCCAGCAGACGGACTAGCGGGGGGCTCTACGAGCAGTACTTC.

This clone came up once. The V gene is TRBV10-3, the J gene TRBJ2-3; TRBD2 aligns across 9 bases. The J segment lost 0 bases and the V segment lost 6 bases, leaving 16 bases of the junction unmatched. The germline V gene encodes CDR1 ENHRY and CDR2 SYGVKD. This CDR3 is 19 amino acids long. The CDR3 DNA reads TGTGCCATCAGGCCAGGGGGTAGCGGGGGAAGATCTAGCACAGATACGCAGTATTTT. This codes for CAIRPGGSGGRSSTDTQYF.

The chain couples TRBV7-2 to TRBJ2-1; TRBD2 might be the D (7 bases). The CDR3 is made up of 15 amino acids. Germline V lookup: CDR1 SGHTA, CDR2 FQGNSA. Trimming stripped 7 bases from V and 2 bases from J, with 15 bases between. Here the CDR3 reads CASIPKGGPYNEQFF. The CDR3 nucleotides are TGTGCCAGCATCCCGAAGGGGGGGCCCTACAATGAGCAGTTCTTC.

The gene calls are TRBV7-2 and TRBJ1-5; D remains unclear. The germline gives CDR1 SGHTA, CDR2 FQGNSA. The germline V and J ends were trimmed by 1 base and 0 bases, with 7 bases remaining between them. The CDR3 extends over 15 amino acids. CDR3 in DNA: TGTGCCAGCAGCTTAGGGTCCCATAGCAATCAGCCCCAGCATTTT. The encoded protein is CASSLGSHSNQPQHF.

The chain links TRBV18 to TRBJ1-2; no definite D call. The CDR3 sequence is 15 residues long. Per germline, CDR1 KGHSH and CDR2 LQKENI. V dropped 3 bases and J dropped 6 bases, with 17 bases sitting between them. CDR3 nucleotides: TGTGCCAGCTCACCGAGGGAAGTATACATGGATGGCTACACCTTC. Protein product: CASSPREVYMDGYTF.